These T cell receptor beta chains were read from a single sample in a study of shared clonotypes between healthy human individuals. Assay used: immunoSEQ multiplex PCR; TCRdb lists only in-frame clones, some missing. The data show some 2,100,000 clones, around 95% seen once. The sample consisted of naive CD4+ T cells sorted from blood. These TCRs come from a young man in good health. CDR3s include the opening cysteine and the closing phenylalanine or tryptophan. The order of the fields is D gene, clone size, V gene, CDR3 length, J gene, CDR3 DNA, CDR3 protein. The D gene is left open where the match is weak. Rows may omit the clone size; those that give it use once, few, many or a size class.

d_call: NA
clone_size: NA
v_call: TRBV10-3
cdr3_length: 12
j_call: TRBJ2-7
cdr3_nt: TGTGCCATCAGACGCACAGGGTACGAGCAGTACTTC
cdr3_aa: CAIRRTGYEQYF

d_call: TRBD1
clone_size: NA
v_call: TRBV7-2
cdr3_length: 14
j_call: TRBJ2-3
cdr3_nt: TGTGCCAGCAGCCAGGACAGGGTAACAGATACGCAGTATTTT
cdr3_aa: CASSQDRVTDTQYF

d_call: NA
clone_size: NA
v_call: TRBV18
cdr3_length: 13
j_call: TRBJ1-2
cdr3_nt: TGTGCCAGCTCTCATGACAGCTCCCCCCTCTACACCTTC
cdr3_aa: CASSHDSSPLYTF

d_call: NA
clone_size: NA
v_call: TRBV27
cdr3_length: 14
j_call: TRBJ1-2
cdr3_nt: TGTGCCAGCATTCCTCACGGGGCGACGAATGGCTACACCTTC
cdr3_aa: CASIPHGATNGYTF

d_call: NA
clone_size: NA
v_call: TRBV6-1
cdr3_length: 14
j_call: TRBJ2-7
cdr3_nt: TGTGCCAGCAGGATGGACACCCTCTCCTACGAGCAGTACTTC
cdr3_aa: CASRMDTLSYEQYF

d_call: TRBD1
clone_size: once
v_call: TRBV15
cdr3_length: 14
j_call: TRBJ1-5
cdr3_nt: TGTGCCACCAGCAGCCGGGACAGAAATCAGCCCCAGCATTTT
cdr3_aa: CATSSRDRNQPQHF

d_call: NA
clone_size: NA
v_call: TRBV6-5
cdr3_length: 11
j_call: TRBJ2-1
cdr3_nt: TGTGCCAGCAGTGCGGGGACGACCCGGTTCTTC
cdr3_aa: CASSAGTTRFF

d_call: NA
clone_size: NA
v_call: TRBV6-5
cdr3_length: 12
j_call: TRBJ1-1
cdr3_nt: TGTGCCAGCAGTAGTTTTGGGACTGAAGCTTTCTTT
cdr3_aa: CASSSFGTEAFF

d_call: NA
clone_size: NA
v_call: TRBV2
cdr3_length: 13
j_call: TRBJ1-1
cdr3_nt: TGTGCCAGCAGTGAACGGGGGATTTCTGAAGCTTTCTTT
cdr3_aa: CASSERGISEAFF

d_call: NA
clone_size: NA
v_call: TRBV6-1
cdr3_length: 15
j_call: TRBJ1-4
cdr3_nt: TGTGCCAGCAGCCACTACCCTGCAACTAATGAAAAACTGTTTTTT
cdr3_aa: CASSHYPATNEKLFF

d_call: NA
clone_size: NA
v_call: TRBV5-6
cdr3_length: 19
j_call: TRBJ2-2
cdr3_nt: TGTGCCAGCAGCTTGGCAAACCGAACAGGGTACAGGTGGAGAGGGGAGCTGTTTTTT
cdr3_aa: CASSLANRTGYRWRGELFF

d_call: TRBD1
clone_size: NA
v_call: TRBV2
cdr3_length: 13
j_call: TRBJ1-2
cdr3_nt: TGTGCCATCACGGACAGGGACGATTATGGCTACACCTTC
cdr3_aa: CAITDRDDYGYTF

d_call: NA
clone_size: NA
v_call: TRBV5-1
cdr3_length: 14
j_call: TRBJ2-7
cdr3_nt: TGCGCCAGCAGCACCGGGACCTTAGCCTACGAGCAGTACTTC
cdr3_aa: CASSTGTLAYEQYF

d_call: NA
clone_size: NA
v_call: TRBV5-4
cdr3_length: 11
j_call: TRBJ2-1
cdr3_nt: TGTGCCAGCAGCGGCGGGCGTGAGCAGTTCTTC
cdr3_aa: CASSGGREQFF

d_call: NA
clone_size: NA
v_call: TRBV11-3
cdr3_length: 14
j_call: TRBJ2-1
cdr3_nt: TGTGCCAGCAGCTTAGATCGTTCCCACAATGAGCAGTTCTTC
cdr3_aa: CASSLDRSHNEQFF

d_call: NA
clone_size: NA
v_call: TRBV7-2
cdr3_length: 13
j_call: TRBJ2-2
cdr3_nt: TGTGCCAGCAGCGACGCGGTCCCCGGGGAGCTGTTTTTT
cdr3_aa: CASSDAVPGELFF

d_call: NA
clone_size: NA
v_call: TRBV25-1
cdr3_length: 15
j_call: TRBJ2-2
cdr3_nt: TGTGCCAGCAGTGAGGCTAGCGTTAGCACCGGGGAGCTGTTTTTT
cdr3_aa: CASSEASVSTGELFF

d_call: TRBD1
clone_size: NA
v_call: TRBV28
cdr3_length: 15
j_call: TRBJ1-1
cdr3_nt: TGTGCCAGCAGTCCGCGACAGGGCCAGAGCACTGAAGCTTTCTTT
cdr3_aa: CASSPRQGQSTEAFF

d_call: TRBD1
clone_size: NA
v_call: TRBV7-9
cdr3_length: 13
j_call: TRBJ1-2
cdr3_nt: TGTGCCAGCAGCCGGGGGACAGGGTATGGCTACACCTTC
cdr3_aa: CASSRGTGYGYTF

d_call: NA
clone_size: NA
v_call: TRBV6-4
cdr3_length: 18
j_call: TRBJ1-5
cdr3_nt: TGTGCCAGCAGCGACTCCGAACTCTCGAGAATTAGCAATCAGCCCCAGCATTTT
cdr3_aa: CASSDSELSRISNQPQHF

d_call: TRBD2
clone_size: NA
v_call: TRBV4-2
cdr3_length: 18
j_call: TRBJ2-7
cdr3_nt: TGTGCCAGCAGCCAAGACCTCAATTTAGCGGGCTTCTCCTACGAGCAGTACTTC
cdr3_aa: CASSQDLNLAGFSYEQYF

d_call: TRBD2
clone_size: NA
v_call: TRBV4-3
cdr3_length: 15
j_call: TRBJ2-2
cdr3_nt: TGCGCCAGCAGCCAGCTAGCGGGTTCCACCGGGGAGCTGTTTTTT
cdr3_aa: CASSQLAGSTGELFF

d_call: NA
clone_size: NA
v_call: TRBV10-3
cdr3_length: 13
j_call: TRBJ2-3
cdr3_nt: TGTGCCATCAGTGAGTCCTGGCCGCCTACGCAGTATTTT
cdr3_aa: CAISESWPPTQYF

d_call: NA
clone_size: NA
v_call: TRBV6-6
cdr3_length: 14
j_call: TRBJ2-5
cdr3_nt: TGTGCCAGCAGTTACTCGGCCCTCCAAGAGACCCAGTACTTC
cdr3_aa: CASSYSALQETQYF

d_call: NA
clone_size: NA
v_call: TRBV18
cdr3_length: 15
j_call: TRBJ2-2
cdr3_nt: TGTGCCAGCTCACCACCGGACAGAAACACCGGGGAGCTGTTTTTT
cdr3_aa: CASSPPDRNTGELFF

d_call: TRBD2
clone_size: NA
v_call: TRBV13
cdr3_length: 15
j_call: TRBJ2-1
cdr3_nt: TGTGCCAGCAGCCCGACTAGCGGGAGATATAATGAGCAGTTCTTC
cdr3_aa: CASSPTSGRYNEQFF

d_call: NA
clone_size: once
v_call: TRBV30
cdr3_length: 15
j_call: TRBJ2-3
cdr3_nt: TGTGCCTGGAGTAAGTTAGCGGCTAGCACAGATACGCAGTATTTT
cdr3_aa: CAWSKLAASTDTQYF

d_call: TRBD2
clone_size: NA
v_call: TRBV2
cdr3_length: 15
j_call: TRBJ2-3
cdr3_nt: TGTGCCAGCAGTCCTAGCGGGGGGGGCACAGATACGCAGTATTTT
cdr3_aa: CASSPSGGGTDTQYF

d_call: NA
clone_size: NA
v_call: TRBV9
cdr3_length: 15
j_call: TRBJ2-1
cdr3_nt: TGTGCCAGCAGCGTAGTCGGACTACCCTACAATGAGCAGTTCTTC
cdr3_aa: CASSVVGLPYNEQFF

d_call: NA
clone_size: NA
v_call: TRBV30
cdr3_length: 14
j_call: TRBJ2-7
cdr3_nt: TGTGCCTGGGGGGGTGGTCCCGGATCCTACGAGCAGTACTTC
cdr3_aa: CAWGGGPGSYEQYF

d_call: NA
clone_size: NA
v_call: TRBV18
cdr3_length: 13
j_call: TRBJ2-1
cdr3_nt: TGTGCCAGCTCACCACCGAATAGGGAAGGGCAGTTCTTC
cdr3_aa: CASSPPNREGQFF

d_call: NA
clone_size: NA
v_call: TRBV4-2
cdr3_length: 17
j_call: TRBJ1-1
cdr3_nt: TGTGCCAGCAGCCAAGATGGGCAGGGGAACATGAACACTGAAGCTTTCTTT
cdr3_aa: CASSQDGQGNMNTEAFF

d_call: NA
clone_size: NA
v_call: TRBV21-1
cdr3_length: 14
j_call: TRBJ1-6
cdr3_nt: TGTGCCAGCAGGCCGGACAGGGGTAATTCACCCCTCCACTTT
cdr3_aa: CASRPDRGNSPLHF

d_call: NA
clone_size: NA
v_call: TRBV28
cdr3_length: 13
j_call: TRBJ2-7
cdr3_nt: TGTGCCAGCAGTTTACCCCCTCCACAGGTGCTGTACTTC
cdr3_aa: CASSLPPPQVLYF

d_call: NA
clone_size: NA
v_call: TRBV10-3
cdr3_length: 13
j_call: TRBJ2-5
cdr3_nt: TGTGCCATCAGTGACGGCGCCAAAGAGACCCAGTACTTC
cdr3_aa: CAISDGAKETQYF

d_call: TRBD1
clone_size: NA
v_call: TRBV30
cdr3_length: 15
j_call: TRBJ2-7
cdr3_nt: TGTGCCTGGAGTCCCCGGGGGACAGGGACCTACGAGCAGTACTTC
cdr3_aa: CAWSPRGTGTYEQYF

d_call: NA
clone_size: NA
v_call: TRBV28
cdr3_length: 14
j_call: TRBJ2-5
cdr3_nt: TGTGCCAGCAGCTTGGCAGATAGAGCAGAGACCCAGTACTTC
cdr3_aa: CASSLADRAETQYF

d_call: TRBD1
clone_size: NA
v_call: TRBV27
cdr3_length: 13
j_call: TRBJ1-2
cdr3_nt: TGTGCCAGCAGTTTCCCACAGGGGAGAGGCTACACCTTC
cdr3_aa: CASSFPQGRGYTF

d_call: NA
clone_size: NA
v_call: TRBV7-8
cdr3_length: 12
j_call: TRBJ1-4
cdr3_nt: TGTGCCAGCAGCAGATCGGACGGGAAACTGTTTTTT
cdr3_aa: CASSRSDGKLFF